This T cell receptor beta chain was obtained from a study of cytomegalovirus exposure and HLA in healthy donors. Study details: The 120 validation repertoires, a later analysis reported, used the same platform as the 550 to 700 repertoires from the first cohort.

Sequenced by immunoSEQ multiplex PCR; TCRdb stores in-frame clones only, minus some. The data hold roughly 70,000 clones, with 94% observed a single time. On this clone: Its antigen remains unknown.

Points from the study as a whole: The authors listed around 150 TCR beta chains as cytomegalovirus-associated.

This clonotype was sampled from a man aged 18 to 35 in good health and CMV-seropositive. Specimen: PBMCs.

The CDR3 loop is CASSQQGVTQPQHF. CDR3 bases: TGTGCCAGCAGCCAGCAGGGTGTAACTCAGCCCCAGCATTTT. This sequence joins TRBV7-6 and TRBJ1-5, with D possibly being TRBD1 (5 bases). Germline V lookup: CDR1 SGHVS, CDR2 FNYEAQ. V lost 5 bases to trimming and J lost 6 bases, with 14 bases between them. The CDR3 consists of 14 residues.